The sequence of this T cell receptor beta chain was determined in a study of blood T cell repertoires in COVID-19 (dated by TCRdb to between 2020 and 2021). For the study in its entirety: Samples covering the acute and convalescent phases of COVID-19 were provided by collaborators in the United States, Italy and Spain. The prospective study material was composed of cDNA or gDNA derived from T cells, B-cell-depleted T cells, or PBMCs. The dataset comprised deeply sampled blood TCRbeta repertoires from subjects exposed to, actively infected with, or recovered from COVID-19. The repertoires were released in a freely available public database intended as a resource for research on the immune response to SARS-CoV-2. Samples were obtained from the ongoing ImmuneRACE study (first 160 participants) and from about 1,300 subjects provided by 6 global collaborators. The sample metadata nearly always contained a de-identified subject ID, COVID-19 status, age in years and sex. Where HLA class I and class II types were available, the types were taken from metadata supplied by the sample provider, not from assay-based typing. The study at large found these results: How much clinical and demographic metadata was included differed by source and by participant, and the metadata was provided uncurated.

Whole blood was collected in K2EDTA tubes by collaborating institutions according to the institutions' own protocols. Collaborator samples were shipped for TCRbeta analysis as frozen whole blood, isolated PBMCs, or DNA extracted from either sample type. The immunoSEQ Assay, a bias-controlled multiplex PCR, was used to amplify TCRbeta CDR3 regions from genomic DNA. For the original study's pipeline: Nucleated cell counts per sample were estimated from amplification of reference gene primers within the assay. To quantify the absolute abundance of each unique TCRbeta CDR3 rearrangement, sequence reads were collapsed and filtered. For each sample, productive Simpson clonality was calculated as the square root of Simpson's diversity index across productive rearrangements. Imported from immuneACCESS, the table was reduced by TCRdb to in-frame sequences with V and J called. These copies leave out some clones; in studies compared against another copy, an unresolved V gene accounts for under half, and the cause of the remainder is not known. V, J and clone size were drawn from that table, and D and trimming were deduced from the DNA. Here the sample has 150,000 or so clones; about 87% occur a single time. Around a tenth of the sample is taken by the ten largest.

Concerning this clone: Its antigen is currently not known. Qualities for individual bases were not recorded, and no much larger clone is one base off.

Including cysteine and phenylalanine, the CDR3 has 16 amino acids. Only the CDR3 DNA stays, 48 bases, in frame from base 1. The CDR1 and CDR2 encoded by the germline V gene (reference sequence) are LGHDT and YNNKEL. Trimming takes 0 bases from V and 1 base from J, and the germline ends sit 10 bases apart. Material for sequencing was peripheral blood. The receptor was derived from a man in his fifties with acute or convalescent COVID-19. This chain joins TRBV3-1 (or the pseudogene TRBV3-2) to TRBJ2-1; the D gene cannot be resolved reliably. The CDR3 corresponds to CASSQDLGKSYNEQFF. Here is the DNA: TGTGCCAGCAGCCAAGATCTGGGCAAGTCCTACAATGAGCAGTTCTTC.